These T cell receptor beta chains were read from a single sample in a study of shared clonotypes between healthy human individuals. Sequencing used immunoSEQ multiplex PCR; TCRdb keeps in-frame clones, though not all of them. The sample yields approximately 1.4 million clones, 95% to 99% seen once. The sequencing input was naive CD4+ T cells sorted from blood. The receptors originated from a young man in good health. Each CDR3 is given with its conserved first and last residue. Each record gives: D gene, V gene, J gene, CDR3 protein, CDR3 DNA. A D gene is named only where the DNA matches it firmly.

D gene: NA
V gene: TRBV5-1
J gene: TRBJ2-5
CDR3 protein: CASSVQGGKTQYF
CDR3 DNA: TGCGCCAGCAGCGTCCAGGGTGGGAAGACCCAGTACTTC

D gene: NA
V gene: TRBV5-1
J gene: TRBJ2-1
CDR3 protein: CASSLGLLAYNEQFF
CDR3 DNA: TGCGCCAGCAGCTTGGGCCTCCTCGCCTACAATGAGCAGTTCTTC

D gene: TRBD1
V gene: TRBV5-1
J gene: TRBJ2-1
CDR3 protein: CASSSGQGGLREQFF
CDR3 DNA: TGCGCCAGCAGCTCTGGACAGGGTGGACTGAGGGAGCAGTTCTTC

D gene: NA
V gene: TRBV2
J gene: TRBJ1-5
CDR3 protein: CASSASRFGGRTTYSNQPQHF
CDR3 DNA: TGTGCCAGCAGTGCCTCCCGTTTTGGGGGGCGAACGACTTATAGCAATCAGCCCCAGCATTTT

D gene: TRBD2
V gene: TRBV19
J gene: TRBJ2-5
CDR3 protein: CASSTGTSGRETQYF
CDR3 DNA: TGTGCCAGTAGTACCGGGACTAGCGGGAGAGAGACCCAGTACTTC

D gene: TRBD2
V gene: TRBV19
J gene: TRBJ2-1
CDR3 protein: CASSIEVALAGTEQFF
CDR3 DNA: TGTGCCAGTAGTATAGAGGTGGCGCTAGCGGGCACCGAGCAGTTCTTC

D gene: NA
V gene: TRBV5-6
J gene: TRBJ2-1
CDR3 protein: CASSYNSGEQFF
CDR3 DNA: TGTGCCAGCAGTTATAACAGTGGTGAGCAGTTCTTC

D gene: TRBD1
V gene: TRBV27
J gene: TRBJ2-7
CDR3 protein: CASSRSAGTATYEQYF
CDR3 DNA: TGTGCCAGCAGCCGCAGCGCCGGGACAGCGACCTACGAGCAGTACTTC

D gene: TRBD2
V gene: TRBV18
J gene: TRBJ2-5
CDR3 protein: CASSPPGSGRKETQYF
CDR3 DNA: TGTGCCAGCTCACCACCGGGGAGCGGGAGAAAAGAGACCCAGTACTTC

D gene: TRBD1
V gene: TRBV15
J gene: TRBJ2-7
CDR3 protein: CATSREGQGIYEQYF
CDR3 DNA: TGTGCCACCAGCAGGGAGGGACAGGGTATTTACGAGCAGTACTTC

D gene: TRBD2
V gene: TRBV5-5
J gene: TRBJ2-6
CDR3 protein: CASSSGLAGGGANVLTF
CDR3 DNA: TGTGCCAGCAGCTCGGGACTAGCGGGAGGTGGGGCCAACGTCCTGACTTTC

D gene: NA
V gene: TRBV6-5
J gene: TRBJ2-7
CDR3 protein: CASRPDRSYEQYF
CDR3 DNA: TGTGCCAGCAGGCCGGACCGATCCTACGAGCAGTACTTC

D gene: TRBD2
V gene: TRBV6-5
J gene: TRBJ2-7
CDR3 protein: CASSYRTSGISGEQYF
CDR3 DNA: TGTGCCAGCAGTTACCGGACTAGCGGGATCTCGGGCGAGCAGTACTTC

D gene: NA
V gene: TRBV9
J gene: TRBJ2-7
CDR3 protein: CASTPGRGTYEQYF
CDR3 DNA: TGTGCCAGCACCCCAGGGAGAGGGACCTACGAGCAGTACTTC

D gene: TRBD2
V gene: TRBV25-1
J gene: TRBJ2-7
CDR3 protein: CASEIRREGLYEQYF
CDR3 DNA: TGTGCCAGCGAAATACGGCGGGAGGGCCTCTACGAGCAGTACTTC

D gene: NA
V gene: TRBV4-1
J gene: TRBJ2-5
CDR3 protein: CASSQGQSRETQYF
CDR3 DNA: TGCGCCAGCAGCCAAGGACAGTCACGGGAGACCCAGTACTTC

D gene: TRBD1
V gene: TRBV5-4
J gene: TRBJ2-2
CDR3 protein: CASSRPGQSTGELFF
CDR3 DNA: TGTGCCAGCAGCCGGCCGGGACAGAGCACCGGGGAGCTGTTTTTT

D gene: TRBD2
V gene: TRBV7-2
J gene: TRBJ2-1
CDR3 protein: CASSLVWSSGLSYNEQFF
CDR3 DNA: TGTGCCAGCAGCTTAGTTTGGTCTAGCGGGTTGTCCTACAATGAGCAGTTCTTC

D gene: NA
V gene: TRBV13
J gene: TRBJ2-2
CDR3 protein: CASSSPGGELFF
CDR3 DNA: TGTGCCAGCAGCTCCCCCGGAGGGGAGCTGTTTTTT

D gene: TRBD1
V gene: TRBV4-3
J gene: TRBJ2-3
CDR3 protein: CASSQRDRGTDTQYF
CDR3 DNA: TGCGCCAGCAGCCAGAGGGACAGGGGGACAGATACGCAGTATTTT

D gene: NA
V gene: TRBV11-2
J gene: TRBJ1-1
CDR3 protein: CASSLLGGLNTEAFF
CDR3 DNA: TGTGCCAGCAGCTTATTGGGGGGACTGAACACTGAAGCTTTCTTT

D gene: TRBD1
V gene: TRBV7-2
J gene: TRBJ1-4
CDR3 protein: CASSFRQGENEKLFF
CDR3 DNA: TGTGCCAGCAGCTTCAGACAGGGGGAGAATGAAAAACTGTTTTTT

D gene: TRBD2
V gene: TRBV5-1
J gene: TRBJ2-7
CDR3 protein: CASSLGLAGFSVNYEQYF
CDR3 DNA: TGCGCCAGCAGCTTGGGGCTAGCGGGATTCTCAGTCAACTACGAGCAGTACTTC